The 8 T cell receptor beta chains below were found in one sample sequenced in a study of beta chain features in type 1 diabetes. Since all of the isolated RNA was reverse transcribed, expressed TCRB transcripts were what got sequenced. The method was immunoSEQ multiplex PCR; TCRdb's version includes in-frame clones alone and lacks a portion of them. The sample records hundreds of thousands of clones, around 15% being singletons. Source material: naive CD4+ T cells from blood. The receptor source for this set is a man younger than 35 in good health.

This clone has more than one count but fewer than ten. This chain links TRBV7-3 with TRBJ1-1; D is undetermined. The CDR3 covers 13 residues. Per germline, CDR1 SGHTA and CDR2 FQGTGA. Deletions cut 7 bases from V and 6 bases from J, with 15 bases between. CDR3 bases: TGTGCCAGCACCCGCGAGGTAGGAGCTGAAGCTTTCTTT. Protein product: CASTREVGAEAFF.

Only a few counts were recorded for this clone. The chain carries TRBV28 and TRBJ2-3; no clear D. The CDR3 is 10 residues long. The V gene's germline CDR1 is MDHEN and CDR2 SYDVKM. V lost 5 bases, J lost 6 bases, and 3 bases lay in between. The CDR3 spells CASSVDTQYF. CDR3 coding DNA: TGTGCCAGCAGTGTGGATACGCAGTATTTT.

The chain combines TRBV5-4 with TRBJ1-2; 7 nucleotides line up with TRBD1. This CDR3 is 16 amino acids long. The trim removed 4 bases at V and 2 bases at J, leaving 11 bases unmatched. Looked up from germline, CDR1 is SGHNT and CDR2 is YYREEE (reference sequence). The CDR3 sequence: CASSRGTANSNYGYTF. The CDR3 nucleotides are TGTGCCAGCAGCCGGGGGACAGCCAACTCAAACTATGGCTACACCTTC.

This clone showed up just a few times. The chain is built from TRBV2 and TRBJ1-5; D perhaps matches TRBD1 (5 bases). CDR3 size: 14 residues. Germline-derived CDR1 and CDR2 are SNHLY and FYNNEI. Trimming took 8 bases from V and 7 from J, leaving 18 bases between them. CDR3 residues: CASGLAGQSQPQHF. CDR3 in DNA: TGTGCCAGCGGGTTGGCAGGGCAGAGCCAGCCCCAGCATTTT.

The V and J genes are TRBV2 and TRBJ2-7, with D perhaps assigned TRBD1 or TRBD2 (5 bases each). Germline V lookup: CDR1 SNHLY, CDR2 FYNNEI. V was trimmed by 4 bases and J by 3 bases, leaving 13 bases between them. The CDR3 totals 14 residues. CDR3 region: CASSGGTQIYEQYF. The CDR3 nucleotides read TGTGCCAGCAGTGGAGGGACCCAAATCTACGAGCAGTACTTC.

The chain is built from TRBV28 and TRBJ2-3; 8 bases fit TRBD2. Unmatched junction bases numbered 6, after V lost 4 bases and J lost 3 bases. Germline V lookup: CDR1 MDHEN, CDR2 SYDVKM. This CDR3 is 15 amino acids long. The CDR3 DNA reads as TGTGCCAGCAGTTGGCAGCGGGAGAGGACAGATACGCAGTATTTT. It is translated as CASSWQRERTDTQYF.

The J gene is TRBJ1-1, the V gene TRBV27; D is undetermined. Per germline, CDR1 MNHEY and CDR2 SMNVEV (reference sequence). There are 13 residues in the CDR3. V lost 10 bases and J 2 bases, leaving 14 bases between the germline ends. The CDR3: CATWLLRNTEAFF. DNA for the CDR3: TGTGCCACCTGGCTTTTACGAAACACTGAAGCTTTCTTT.

This clone appeared a few times. The rearrangement links TRBV7-3 to TRBJ2-5; 8 bases match TRBD2. The V and J ends lost 2 bases and 3 bases, in that order; junction bases with no gene match: 5. Per germline, CDR1 SGHTA and CDR2 FQGTGA. CDR3 length: 15 residues. CDR3 residues: CASSLQAGEEETQYF. CDR3 coding DNA: TGTGCCAGCAGCTTACAAGCGGGGGAGGAAGAGACCCAGTACTTC.